The source of this T cell receptor (beta chain) is a study of T cell clonality in common variable immunodeficiency. This CDR3 comprises 13 residues. The V segment lost 3 bases and the J segment 4 bases; nucleotides outside the gene matches: 4. The V gene's germline CDR1 is DFQATT and CDR2 SNEGSKA (reference sequence). The sample holds a few counts of this clone. The DNA ends 3 residues before the CDR3 does, and the rest of the CDR3 is filled in from the germline J gene. Measured with immunoSEQ multiplex PCR; TCRdb has only the in-frame clones, and not every one. This record lists about 31,000 clones, none seen once only, and the top ten clones contain about 4%.

This TCR derives from a person between 18 and 75 years old in good health. The chain has TRBV20-1 and TRBJ2-7; TRBD1 matches 9 bases. Input material: peripheral blood mononuclear cells. Here the CDR3 reads CSASYGQGYEQYF. Partial CDR3 DNA: TGCAGTGCTAGTTACGGACAGGGGTACGAG.